These 22 T cell receptor beta chains were sequenced from one sample in a study of CXCR3-negative and CXCR3-positive naive CD8 T cells. Study-level points and caveats: CXCR3-positive naive cells had TRB CDR3s that were more hydrophobic than CXCR3-negative naive cells had.

cDNA libraries for TRB were generated by 5' RACE incorporating UMI labels. TCRdb reprocessed the 5' RACE reads; each CDR3 protein has one entry and no DNA is given. The table lists about 57,000 distinct CDR3 sequences. No cognate antigen is known for these TCRs. Input material: naive CXCR3+ CD8+ T cells from blood. Subset of the sample: CD45RO-CCR7+CD27+CD95- naive CD8+ T cells expressing CXCR3 (TNR3+). The receptors were sampled from a human donor in good health. Some clones in this sample may be carry-over from other donors' samples.

The chain couples TRBV3-1 to TRBJ2-3; TCRdb calls TRBD2, which cannot be checked without DNA. Germline CDR1 reads LGHDT; CDR2 reads YNNKEL (reference sequence). The CDR3 spans 15 residues. CDR3 in amino acids: CASSPLRRAGDTQYF.

The chain links TRBV6-5 to TRBJ2-6. Per germline, CDR1 MNHEY and CDR2 SVGAGI. This CDR3 has 14 residues. The CDR3 sequence: CASKELLGANVLTF.

The V and J genes are TRBV19 and TRBJ2-7. This CDR3 has 13 residues. From germline, CDR1 is LNHDA and CDR2 SQIVND (reference sequence). CDR3 sequence: CATTKGPTYEQYF.

The rearrangement links TRBV6-4 to TRBJ2-3; without DNA, the TCRdb call of TRBD2 cannot be checked. The germline gives CDR1 MRHNA, CDR2 SNTAGT. The CDR3 covers 14 residues. The CDR3 region is CASSLGRDTDTQYF.

The chain is built from TRBV29-1 and TRBJ2-6; the D call from TCRdb, TRBD1, cannot be confirmed without DNA. The CDR3 consists of 17 residues. Germline V gives CDR1 SQVTM, CDR2 ANQGSEA. CDR3 loop: CSVGGLGHQAGANVLTF.

The chain links TRBV7-3 to TRBJ2-3. From germline, CDR1 is SGHTA and CDR2 FQGTGA. This CDR3 is 15 amino acids long. This CDR3 reads CASSLQDSLPDTQYF.

The rearrangement joins TRBV27 to TRBJ2-3; TCRdb designates TRBD2, a call that cannot be tested without DNA. Germline CDR1 reads MNHEY; CDR2 reads SMNVEV (reference sequence). The CDR3 covers 14 residues. CDR3 residues: CASSPDPKVGGEYF.

This chain connects TRBV6-2 or TRBV6-3 to TRBJ2-7; TCRdb names TRBD2, which stays unverified in the absence of DNA. The CDR3 has 14 residues. Germline assignment: CDR1 MNHEY and CDR2 SVGEGT. CDR3 sequence reads: CASIGPYTSYEQYF.

The rearrangement joins TRBV6-6 to TRBJ1-1; TCRdb reports TRBD1, a call that lacks DNA to check it against. The CDR3 is 14 amino acids. Germline V gives CDR1 MNHNY, CDR2 SVGAGI (reference sequence). The CDR3 loop reads CASSYGSGTTEAFF.

This CDR3 reads CASSQGGLEAFF. V is TRBV3-1 and J is TRBJ1-1. Germline CDR1 reads LGHDT; CDR2 reads YNNKEL (reference sequence). The CDR3 totals 12 residues.

The chain recombines TRBV4-3 with TRBJ1-1. The CDR3 extends over 15 amino acids. Germline CDR1 reads LGHNA; CDR2 reads YSLEER. CDR3 sequence: CASSQASVGNTEAFF.

J is TRBJ1-5 and V is TRBV12-3 or TRBV12-4; no DNA is available, so the TRBD1 call from TCRdb remains unchecked. This CDR3 has 16 residues. CDR3 loop: CASSPPGQGVEQPQHF.

The chain employs TRBV4-3 and TRBJ1-5. This CDR3 has 15 residues. The germline gives CDR1 LGHNA, CDR2 YSLEER. This chain's CDR3 is CASSQDRGSNQPQHF.

The CDR3 loop reads CSASEGSIGWPQHF. The V gene is TRBV20-1, the J gene TRBJ1-5. The germline V gene has CDR1 DFQATT and CDR2 SNEGSKA (reference sequence). This CDR3 has 14 residues.

CDR3 sequence: CASSLSGVEQFF. This sequence joins TRBV7-8 and TRBJ2-1; TCRdb's D gene call, TRBD1, goes unchecked for lack of DNA. Germline V gene sequence: CDR1 SGHVS, CDR2 FQNEAQ. The CDR3 is 12 amino acids.

The V and J genes are TRBV5-1 and TRBJ2-5. This CDR3 contains 15 residues. Germline assignment: CDR1 SGHRS and CDR2 YFSETQ. CDR3 amino acids: CASSLGERGFETQYF.

The V gene is TRBV7-6, the J gene TRBJ2-3; TCRdb lists TRBD2, though no DNA is available to test this call. The CDR3 extends over 16 amino acids. Germline V CDR1 and CDR2: SGHVS, FNYEAQ. The CDR3 region is CASSPPTSGVTDTQYF.

V gene TRBV7-8 combines with J gene TRBJ2-7; TCRdb designates TRBD1, a call that cannot be tested without DNA. CDR1 SGHVS and CDR2 FQNEAQ come from the germline V gene. The CDR3 runs 13 residues. The CDR3 protein is CASYGMSSYEQYF.

CDR3 protein: CASSQLTGSYEQYF. J is TRBJ2-7 and V is TRBV28; TCRdb picks TRBD1, but there is no DNA to check that call. The V gene's germline CDR1 is MDHEN and CDR2 SYDVKM. This CDR3 region has 14 residues.

V is TRBV15 and J is TRBJ2-5; TCRdb returns TRBD1, unconfirmable since there is no DNA. Germline-derived CDR1 and CDR2 are LNHNV and YYDKDF (reference sequence). CDR3 size: 13 residues. CDR3 loop: CATSSWDGETQYF.

The chain links TRBV4-3 to TRBJ2-1; TCRdb lists TRBD2, though no DNA is available to test this call. The germline CDR1 and CDR2 sequences are LGHNA and YSLEER. This CDR3 contains 17 residues. CDR3: CASSQDLTSGEYNEQFF.

This chain links TRBV4-3 with TRBJ1-2. Germline V gene data show CDR1 as LGHNA and CDR2 as YSLEER. This CDR3 spans 15 amino acids. The CDR3 spells CASSQEQRANYGYTF.